Sequencing of this T cell receptor beta chain was carried out in a study of post-analysis software for immune sequencing data. Findings and limits, study-wide: Patients showed TRBV5-6, TRBV5-1 and TRBV20-1 among 4 or 5 TRBV segments more frequent than in controls.

The germline V gene has CDR1 LNHNV and CDR2 YYDKDF (reference sequence). The CDR3 runs 13 residues. V shed 7 bases and J shed 4 bases, with 12 bases lying between them. With regard to this clonotype: Its matching antigen is unknown.

Included in the TCR beta cDNA libraries were unique molecular identifiers. TCRdb redid the calling of the PCR reads with MiXCR, one entry per CDR3 protein. Here the sample spans roughly 600,000 distinct CDR3 sequences, 44% being singletons. Sequencing input: blood. The source of this sequence is a girl under 18 with multiple sclerosis. The J gene is TRBJ2-3, the V gene TRBV15; the D is unclear. CDR3 nucleotide sequence: TGTGCCACCACCAGCGACTGGCCAGATACGCAGTATTTT. Its translation: CATTSDWPDTQYF.